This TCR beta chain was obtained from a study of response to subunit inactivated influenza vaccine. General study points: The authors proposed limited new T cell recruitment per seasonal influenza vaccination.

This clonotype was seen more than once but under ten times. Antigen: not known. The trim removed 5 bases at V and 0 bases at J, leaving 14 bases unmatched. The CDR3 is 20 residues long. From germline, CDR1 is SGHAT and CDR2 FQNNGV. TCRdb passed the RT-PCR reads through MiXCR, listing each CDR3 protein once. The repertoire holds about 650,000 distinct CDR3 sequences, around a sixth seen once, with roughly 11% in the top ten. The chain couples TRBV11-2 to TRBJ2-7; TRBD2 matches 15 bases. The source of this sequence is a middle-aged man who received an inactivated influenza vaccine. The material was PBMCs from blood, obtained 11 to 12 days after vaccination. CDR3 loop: CASSPLLGLAGGKSSYEQYF. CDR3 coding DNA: TGTGCCAGCAGCCCATTACTAGGACTAGCGGGGGGGAAAAGCTCCTACGAGCAGTACTTC.